This T cell receptor beta chain was recovered during a study of shared clonotypes between healthy human individuals. Findings and caveats of the study: How much donors shared clonotypes was expected to be affected by sequencing depth.

As to this clone: The target antigen is unknown.

With V trimmed by 8 bases and J by 4 bases, 13 bases remained unmatched. In germline, CDR1 is MDHEN, CDR2 SYDVKM. CDR3 length equals 15 residues. Profiling relied on immunoSEQ multiplex PCR, and the TCRdb table lists in-frame clones only, not all of them. Among about 2.4 million clones listed, around 90% were seen once. This receptor was obtained from a man younger than 35 in good health. Sequences were obtained from naive CD4+ T cells sorted from blood. Subset indicated: CD45RA+ positively selected. The chain combines TRBV28 with TRBJ2-7; 8 bases agree with TRBD1. The CDR3 region is CASGGTGELRYEQYF. CDR3 coding DNA: TGTGCCAGCGGGGGGACAGGAGAACTACGATACGAGCAGTACTTC.